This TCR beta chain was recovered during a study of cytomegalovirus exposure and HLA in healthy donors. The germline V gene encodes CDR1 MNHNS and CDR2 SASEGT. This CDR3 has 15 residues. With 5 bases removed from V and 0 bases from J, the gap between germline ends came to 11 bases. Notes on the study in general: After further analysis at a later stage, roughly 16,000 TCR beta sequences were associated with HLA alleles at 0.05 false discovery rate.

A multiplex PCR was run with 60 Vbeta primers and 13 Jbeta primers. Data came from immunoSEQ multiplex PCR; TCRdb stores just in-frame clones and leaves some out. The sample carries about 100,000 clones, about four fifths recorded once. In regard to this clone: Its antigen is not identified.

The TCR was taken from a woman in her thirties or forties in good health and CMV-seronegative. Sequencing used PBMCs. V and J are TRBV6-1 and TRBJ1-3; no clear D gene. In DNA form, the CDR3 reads TGTGCCAGCAGTCTTGCACCGGTCTCTGGAAACACCATATATTTT. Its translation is CASSLAPVSGNTIYF.